Detailed here is one TCR beta chain. The antigen remains unidentified. This specimen belongs to a study of a mutant IDH1 vaccine in newly diagnosed glioma. Study summary: Treated patients comprised about 60% males and about 38% females, mean age approximately 42 years. Patients got radiotherapy, temozolomide, or both beforehand, and most got both.

The CDR3 sequence is 13 residues long. Germline CDR1 MNHNS, CDR2 SASEGT. V trimming: 7 bases; J trimming: 13 bases; junction bases outside the gene matches: 7. The time point is: week 5, during vaccination. The vaccine gave 300 ug of a 20-mer mutant IDH1 peptide subcutaneously per dose. The table came from immunoSEQ multiplex PCR; TCRdb's copy has only in-frame clones and leaves some out. Altogether 60,000 or so clones are present, around 80% being singletons, with the ten largest covering 6% to 7.5%. This specimen was PBMCs, taken from a glioma patient whose treatment included an IDH1 peptide vaccine. The rearrangement links TRBV6-1 to TRBJ1-6; 10 positions agree with TRBD1. This sequence was found in a woman in her 50s with glioma. As DNA, the CDR3 is TGTGCCAGCAAGGACAGGGGGATTAGCCCCCTCCACTTT. Protein: CASKDRGISPLHF.